This TCR beta chain originates from a study of blood T cell repertoires in COVID-19. Study-wide context: Samples came from the United States, Italy and Spain, spanning acute and convalescent COVID-19.

The CDR3 consists of 16 residues. V was clipped by 0 bases and J by 7 bases, with 18 bases between them. Germline V gene sequence: CDR1 SGHDN, CDR2 FVKESK. In the original analysis: Using reference gene primer amplification, nucleated cell counts were estimated. The repertoire was sequenced with immunoSEQ multiplex PCR; TCRdb's copy has only in-frame clones and lacks some. V, J and clone size reflect that table, while D and trimming were determined from the DNA. This sample carries 100,000 or so clones, approximately 86% of them seen once, and the ten largest clones take roughly 3.1%. A single count supports this clone.

The sequencing input was peripheral blood. The chain recombines TRBV14 with TRBJ1-2; unclear D gene. The sequence was obtained from a man in his forties or fifties with active or convalescent COVID-19. In nucleotides, the CDR3 is TGTGCCAGCAGCCAAGATTTAAACGACGCAGGTGGTGGCTACACCTTC. It specifies CASSQDLNDAGGGYTF.